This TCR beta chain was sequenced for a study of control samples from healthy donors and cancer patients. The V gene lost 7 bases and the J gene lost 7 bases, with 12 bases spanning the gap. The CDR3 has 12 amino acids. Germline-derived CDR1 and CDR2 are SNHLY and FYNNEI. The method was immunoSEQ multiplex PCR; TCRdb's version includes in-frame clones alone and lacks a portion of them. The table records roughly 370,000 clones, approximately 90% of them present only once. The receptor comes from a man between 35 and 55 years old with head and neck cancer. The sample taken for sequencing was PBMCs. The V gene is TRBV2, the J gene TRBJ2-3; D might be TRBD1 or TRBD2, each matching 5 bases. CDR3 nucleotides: TGTGCCAGCAACCTAGGGACGAATACGCAGTATTTT. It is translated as CASNLGTNTQYF.